A single sample is the source of the 5 T cell receptor beta chains below, sequenced in a study of blood T cell repertoires in COVID-19. Libraries were prepared by immunoSEQ multiplex PCR; TCRdb keeps only in-frame clonotypes and omits some of them. The sample contains 85,000 to 120,000 clones, about 82% of which appear only once. The material sequenced was peripheral blood. These receptors all come from a man older than 75 with COVID-19, enrolled during active disease.

The V call is TRBV29-1, the J call TRBJ1-3; D is possibly TRBD1 (5 bases). The CDR3 extends over 13 amino acids. Per germline, CDR1 SQVTM and CDR2 ANQGSEA. Trimming took off 2 bases at V and 6 bases at J, with 11 bases between the two ends. For the CDR3, the DNA is TGCAGCGTTGAATGGCAGGGTGCAAACACCATATATTTT. Residues: CSVEWQGANTIYF.

The DNA for the CDR3 is TGCGCCAGCATGGGCAGTAGCTCCTACGAGCAGTACTTC. It encodes CASMGSSSYEQYF. V usage is TRBV5-1 and J usage is TRBJ2-7; no clear D. Germline-derived CDR1 and CDR2 are SGHRS and YFSETQ. V was cut by 6 bases and J by 0 bases, with 10 bases left in between. The CDR3 has 13 amino acids.

The CDR3 coding sequence is TGTGCCAGCAGCACCGGGACAGGGGGAGCGGAGCAGTACTTC. It translates to CASSTGTGGAEQYF. The genes are TRBV21-1 and TRBJ2-7; no DNA check was done on the table's D call, TRBD1. TRBV21-1 is labeled a pseudogene. This CDR3 is built from 14 residues.

A few counts support this clone. This chain connects TRBV9 to TRBJ2-7; TRBD1 matches at 7 bases. After removal of 2 bases from V and 2 bases from J, the junction contained 1 base not matched to a gene. Germline loops: CDR1 SGDLS, CDR2 YYNGEE. The CDR3 covers 13 residues. The CDR3 DNA is TGTGCCAGCAGCGTGGGACAGACCTACGAGCAGTACTTC. This codes for CASSVGQTYEQYF.

The rearrangement joins TRBV9 to TRBJ2-1, with TRBD2 as a possible D gene (6 bases). V lost 0 bases to trimming and J lost 4 bases, with 11 bases between them. The CDR3 totals 15 residues. The germline V gene has CDR1 SGDLS and CDR2 YYNGEE. The CDR3 loop is CASSVDGRTYNEQFF. CDR3 sequence (DNA): TGTGCCAGCAGCGTAGACGGGAGAACGTACAATGAGCAGTTCTTC.